A single sample gave rise to the 14 T cell receptor beta chains below, sequenced in a study of blood T cell repertoires in COVID-19. Data came from immunoSEQ multiplex PCR; TCRdb stores just in-frame clones and leaves some out. The table has 150,000 to 200,000 clones, almost 80% seen once. Sequenced input: peripheral blood. All receptors derive from a man in his 60s with active or convalescent COVID-19.

V gene TRBV27 combines with J gene TRBJ1-4; 7 bases match TRBD1. Trimming cost V 5 bases and J 8 bases; bases outside gene matches: 17. The CDR3 has 17 residues. CDR1 is MNHEY, CDR2 SMNVEV, per germline (reference sequence). CDR3 nucleotide sequence: TGTGCCAGCAGTAAACGGACAGGCGGCAAATATGGCGAAAAACTGTTTTTT. Translated: CASSKRTGGKYGEKLFF.

The chain joins TRBV12-3 or TRBV12-4 to TRBJ2-3; D is uncertain. The CDR3 spans 13 residues. The V end was cut by 4 bases, the J end by 4 bases, with 9 bases between. CDR3 coding DNA: TGTGCCAGCAGTTCCCGAGTCGCAGATACGCAGTATTTT. It is translated as CASSSRVADTQYF.

Details on this clone: At one end the junction does not follow the germline gene, possibly because of a read error. The V call is TRBV19, the J call TRBJ2-1; TRBD1 aligns across 11 bases. CDR3 length: 15 residues. Germline V gene data show CDR1 as LNHDA and CDR2 as SQIVND (reference sequence). Here the CDR3 reads CASRIGTGGNNEQFF. CDR3 nucleotide sequence: TGTGCCAGTAGAATAGGGACAGGGGGGAACAATGAGCAGTTCTTC. The complete variable domain, with remaining parts taken from reference TRBV19 and TRBJ2-1, reads DGGITQSPKYLFRKEGQNVTLSCEQNLNHDAMYWYRQDPGQGLRLIYYSQIVNDFQKGDIAEGYSVSREKKESFPLTVTSAQKNPTAFYLCASRIGTGGNNEQFFGPGTRLTVL.

The rearrangement joins TRBV20-1 to TRBJ1-5, with a possible D match to TRBD1 (5 bases). Deletions cut 3 bases from V and 3 bases from J, with 9 bases between. The length of the CDR3 is 13 residues. Germline loops: CDR1 DFQATT, CDR2 SNEGSKA (reference sequence). CDR3 in DNA: TGCAGTGCTAGTTACAGGAACAATCAGCCCCAGCATTTT. Encoded protein: CSASYRNNQPQHF.

This clone has only a few counts. This chain uses TRBV27 with TRBJ2-1; 7 bases map to TRBD2. The CDR3 consists of 16 residues. Germline CDR1 MNHEY, CDR2 SMNVEV (reference sequence). The junction had 21 bases not matched to a gene; V was cut back by 7 bases and J by 12 bases. The CDR3 loop reads CASTGVPGLKGEGQFF. CDR3 DNA sequence: TGTGCCAGCACCGGTGTACCGGGACTAAAAGGGGAGGGGCAGTTCTTC.

The J gene is TRBJ2-5, the V gene TRBV24-1; weak D call: TRBD1 (6 bases). Looked up from germline, CDR1 is KGHDR and CDR2 is SFDVKD. The CDR3 length is 11 residues. Trimming pared 7 bases from V and 9 bases from J, leaving 11 bases between. In DNA, the CDR3 is TGTGCCACCAGCGCTACAGGGTCCCAGTACTTC. Translating gives CATSATGSQYF.

The genes are TRBV5-6 and TRBJ2-7; the D is unclear. Germline lookup yields CDR1 SGHDT and CDR2 YYEEEE. The CDR3 totals 13 residues. V lost 2 bases and J 6 bases, leaving 12 bases between the germline ends. The CDR3 is CASSLLERIEQYF. The DNA for the CDR3 is TGTGCCAGCAGCTTACTCGAGAGGATCGAGCAGTACTTC.

The rearrangement links TRBV11-3 to TRBJ2-2; 9 bases match TRBD2. This CDR3 spans 16 amino acids. Looked up from germline, CDR1 is SGHNT and CDR2 is YENEEA. The V and J ends lost 3 bases and 4 bases, in that order; junction bases with no gene match: 6. The CDR3 spells CASSFSLAGPTGELFF. The CDR3 region has the DNA TGTGCCAGCAGCTTTTCTCTAGCGGGGCCCACCGGGGAGCTGTTTTTT.

This chain links TRBV7-2 with TRBJ1-5, with D perhaps TRBD1 (6 bases). From germline, CDR1 is SGHTA and CDR2 FQGNSA. V gave up 5 bases and J gave up 8 bases, with 16 bases separating them. The CDR3 is 14 amino acids. This CDR3 is CASSRRDKGEPQHF. CDR3 in DNA: TGTGCCAGCAGCCGCCGGGACAAGGGTGAGCCCCAGCATTTT.

The genes are TRBV19 and TRBJ1-5; no clear D gene. CDR1 LNHDA and CDR2 SQIVND come from the germline V gene (reference sequence). V lost 5 bases and J 6 bases, leaving 14 bases between the germline ends. The CDR3 is made up of 14 amino acids. The CDR3, as DNA: TGTGCCAGTAGTGTTCTAACTAGCCCTCAGCCCCAGCATTTT. This gives the protein CASSVLTSPQPQHF.

The V and J genes are TRBV12-3 or TRBV12-4 and TRBJ1-1; D is undetermined. CDR3 size: 12 residues. V was trimmed by 9 bases and J by 1 base, leaving 9 bases between them. The CDR3 sequence is CASGNRNTEAFF. The DNA of the CDR3 is TGTGCCAGTGGCAACAGGAACACTGAAGCTTTCTTT.

The chain uses TRBV3-1 (or the pseudogene TRBV3-2) and TRBJ2-1, with 8 bases identical to TRBD2. V trimming: 1 base; J trimming: 7 bases; junction bases outside the gene matches: 12. Per germline, CDR1 LGHDT and CDR2 YNNKEL (reference sequence). The length of the CDR3 is 17 residues. The CDR3 reads CASSQGAGAESGNEQFF. The CDR3 DNA follows: TGTGCCAGCAGCCAAGGAGCGGGGGCAGAGTCAGGGAATGAGCAGTTCTTC.

This CDR3 reads CATSRERGQGAASPLHF. The CDR3 DNA follows: TGTGCCACCAGCAGAGAAAGGGGCCAGGGGGCAGCGTCACCCCTCCACTTT. The V and J genes are TRBV15 and TRBJ1-6; 8 bases align to TRBD1. The CDR3 is 17 amino acids. Germline CDR1 LNHNV, CDR2 YYDKDF (reference sequence). Trimming at V came to 0 bases and at J to 10 bases, leaving 11 bases not matched to a gene.

This chain connects TRBV2 to TRBJ2-1, with 15 bases aligning to TRBD2. With V trimmed by 4 bases and J by 12 bases, 7 bases remained unmatched. CDR1 and CDR2 (germline): SNHLY, FYNNEI. The CDR3 has 15 residues. The CDR3 coding sequence is TGTGCCAGCAGTGCTGGACTAGCGGGAGGGCTGGCGCAGTTCTTC. This encodes CASSAGLAGGLAQFF.